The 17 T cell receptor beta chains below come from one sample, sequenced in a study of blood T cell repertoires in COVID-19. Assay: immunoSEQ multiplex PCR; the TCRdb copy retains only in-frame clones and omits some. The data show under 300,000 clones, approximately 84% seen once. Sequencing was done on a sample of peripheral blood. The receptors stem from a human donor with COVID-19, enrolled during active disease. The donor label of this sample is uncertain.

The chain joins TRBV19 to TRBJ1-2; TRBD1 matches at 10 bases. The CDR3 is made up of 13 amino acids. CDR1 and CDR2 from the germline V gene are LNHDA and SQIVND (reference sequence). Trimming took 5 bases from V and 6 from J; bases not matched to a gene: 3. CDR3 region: CASSRTGGDGYTF. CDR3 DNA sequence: TGTGCCAGTAGTCGGACAGGGGGAGATGGCTACACCTTC.

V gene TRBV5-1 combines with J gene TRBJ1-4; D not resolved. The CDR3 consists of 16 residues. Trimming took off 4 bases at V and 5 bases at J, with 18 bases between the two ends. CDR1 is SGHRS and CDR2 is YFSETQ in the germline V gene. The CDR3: CASSPEGARPNEKLFF. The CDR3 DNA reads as TGCGCCAGCAGCCCGGAAGGTGCCAGGCCGAATGAAAAACTGTTTTTT.

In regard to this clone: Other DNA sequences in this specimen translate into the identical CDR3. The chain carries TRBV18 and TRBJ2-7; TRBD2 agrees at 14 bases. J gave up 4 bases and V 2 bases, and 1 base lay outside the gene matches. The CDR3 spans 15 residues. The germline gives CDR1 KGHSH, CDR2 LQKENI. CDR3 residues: CASSPGTSGSYEQYF. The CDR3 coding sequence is TGTGCCAGCTCACCAGGGACTAGCGGGAGTTACGAGCAGTACTTC. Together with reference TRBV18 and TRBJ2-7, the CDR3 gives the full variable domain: NAGVMQNPRHLVRRRGQEARLRCSPMKGHSHVYWYRQLPEEGLKFMVYLQKENIIDESGMPKERFSAEFPKEGPSILRIQQVVRGDSAAYFCASSPGTSGSYEQYFGPGTRLTVT.

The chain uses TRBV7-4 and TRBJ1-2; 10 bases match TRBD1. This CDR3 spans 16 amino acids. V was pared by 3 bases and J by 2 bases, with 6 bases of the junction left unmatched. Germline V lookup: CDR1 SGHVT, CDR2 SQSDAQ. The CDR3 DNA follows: TGTGCCAGCAGCTTCGGGACAGGGGAAAGAAACTATGGCTACACCTTC. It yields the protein CASSFGTGERNYGYTF.

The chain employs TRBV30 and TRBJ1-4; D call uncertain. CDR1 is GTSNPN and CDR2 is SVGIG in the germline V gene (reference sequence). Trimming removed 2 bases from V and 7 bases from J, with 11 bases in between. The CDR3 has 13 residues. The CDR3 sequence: CAWSPGLGEKLFF. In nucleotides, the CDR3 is TGTGCCTGGAGTCCGGGTCTCGGTGAAAAACTGTTTTTT. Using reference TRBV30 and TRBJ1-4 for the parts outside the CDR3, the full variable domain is SQTIHQWPATLVQPVGSPLSLECTVEGTSNPNLYWYRQAAGRGLQLLFYSVGIGQISSEVPQNLSASRPQDRQFILSSKKLLLSDSGFYLCAWSPGLGEKLFFGSGTQLSVL.

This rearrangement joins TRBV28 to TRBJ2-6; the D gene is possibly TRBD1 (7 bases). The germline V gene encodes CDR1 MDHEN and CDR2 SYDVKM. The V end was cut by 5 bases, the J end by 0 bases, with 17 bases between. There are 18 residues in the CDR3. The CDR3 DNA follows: TGTGCCAGCAGTACGATCAGGGGGGAAGTCTCTGGGGCCAACGTCCTGACTTTC. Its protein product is CASSTIRGEVSGANVLTF.

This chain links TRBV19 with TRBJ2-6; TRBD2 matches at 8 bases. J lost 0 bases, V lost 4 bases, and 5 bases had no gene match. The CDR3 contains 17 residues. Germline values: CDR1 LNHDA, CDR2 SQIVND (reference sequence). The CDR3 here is CASSTLAGGSGANVLTF. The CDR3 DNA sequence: TGTGCCAGTAGTACCCTGGCGGGGGGCTCTGGGGCCAACGTCCTGACTTTC.

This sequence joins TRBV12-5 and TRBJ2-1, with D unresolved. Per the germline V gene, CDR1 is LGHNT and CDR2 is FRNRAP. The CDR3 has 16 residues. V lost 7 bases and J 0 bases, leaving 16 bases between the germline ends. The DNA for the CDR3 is TGTGCTAGTGCTCTAGATGTCGGCAGCTCCTACAATGAGCAGTTCTTC. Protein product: CASALDVGSSYNEQFF.

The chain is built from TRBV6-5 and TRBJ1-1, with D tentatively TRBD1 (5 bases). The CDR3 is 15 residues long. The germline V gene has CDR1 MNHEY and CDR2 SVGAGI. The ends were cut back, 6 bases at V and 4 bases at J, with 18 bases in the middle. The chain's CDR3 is CASRQPWAGSTEAFF. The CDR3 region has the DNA TGTGCCAGCAGACAACCCTGGGCAGGGTCCACTGAAGCTTTCTTT.

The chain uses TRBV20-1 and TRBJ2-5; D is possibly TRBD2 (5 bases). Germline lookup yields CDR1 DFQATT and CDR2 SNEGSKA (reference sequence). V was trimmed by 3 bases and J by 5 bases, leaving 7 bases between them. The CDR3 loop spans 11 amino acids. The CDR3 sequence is CSASSGETQYF. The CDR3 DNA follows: TGCAGTGCTAGCTCGGGGGAGACCCAGTACTTC.

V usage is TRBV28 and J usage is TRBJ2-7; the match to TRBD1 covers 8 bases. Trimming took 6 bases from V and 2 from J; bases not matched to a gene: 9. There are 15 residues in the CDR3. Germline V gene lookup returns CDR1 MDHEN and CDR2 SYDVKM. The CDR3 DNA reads TGTGCCAGCAGGACACCGACAGGGGAACCCTACGAGCAGTACTTC. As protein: CASRTPTGEPYEQYF. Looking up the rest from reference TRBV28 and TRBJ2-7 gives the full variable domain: DVKVTQSSRYLVKRTGEKVFLECVQDMDHENMFWYRQDPGLGLRLIYFSYDVKMKEKGDIPEGYSVSREKKERFSLILESASTNQTSMYLCASRTPTGEPYEQYFGPGTRLTVT.

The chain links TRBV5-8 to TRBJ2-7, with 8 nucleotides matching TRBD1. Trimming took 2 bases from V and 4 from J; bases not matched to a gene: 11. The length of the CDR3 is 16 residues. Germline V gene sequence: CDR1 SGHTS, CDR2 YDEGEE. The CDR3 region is CASSFSGAGGLYEQYF. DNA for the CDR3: TGTGCCAGCAGCTTTTCCGGGGCAGGGGGCTTATACGAGCAGTACTTC.

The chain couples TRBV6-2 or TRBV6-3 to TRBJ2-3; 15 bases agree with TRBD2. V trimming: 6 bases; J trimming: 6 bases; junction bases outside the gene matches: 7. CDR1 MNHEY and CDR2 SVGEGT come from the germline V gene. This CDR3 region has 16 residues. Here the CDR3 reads CASSPGLAGGPDTQYF. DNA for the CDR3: TGTGCCAGCAGCCCTGGACTAGCGGGAGGGCCGGATACGCAGTATTTT.

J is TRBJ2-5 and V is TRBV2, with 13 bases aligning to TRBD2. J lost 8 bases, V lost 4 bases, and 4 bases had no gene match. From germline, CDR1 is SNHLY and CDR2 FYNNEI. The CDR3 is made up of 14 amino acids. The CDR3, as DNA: TGTGCCAGCAGTGCCGGACTAGCGGGGGTAACCCAGTACTTC. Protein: CASSAGLAGVTQYF.

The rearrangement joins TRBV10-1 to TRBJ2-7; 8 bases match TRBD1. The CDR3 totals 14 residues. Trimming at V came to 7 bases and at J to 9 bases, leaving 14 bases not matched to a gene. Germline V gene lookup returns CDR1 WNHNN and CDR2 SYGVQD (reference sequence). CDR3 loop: CASTSRTQGALQYF. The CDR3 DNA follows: TGCGCCAGCACCAGCAGGACTCAGGGGGCGTTGCAGTACTTC.

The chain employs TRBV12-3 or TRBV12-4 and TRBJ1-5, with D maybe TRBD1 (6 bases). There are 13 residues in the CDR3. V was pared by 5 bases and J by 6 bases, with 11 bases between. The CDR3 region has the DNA TGTGCCAGCAGTGAAGACAGGATTCAGCCCCAGCATTTT. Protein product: CASSEDRIQPQHF.

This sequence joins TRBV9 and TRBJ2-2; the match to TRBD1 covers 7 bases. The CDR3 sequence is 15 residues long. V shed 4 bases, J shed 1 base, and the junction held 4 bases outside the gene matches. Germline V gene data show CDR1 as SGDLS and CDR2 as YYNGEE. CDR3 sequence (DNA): TGTGCCAGCAGCCCGCGGACAGGGAACACCGGGGAGCTGTTTTTT. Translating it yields CASSPRTGNTGELFF.